The next 13 T cell receptor beta chains were all read from a single sample in a study of T cells in Graves' hyperthyroidism and ophthalmopathy. RNA transcripts served as the template for amplifying TCR beta CDR3 regions. The TCR CDR3 was amplified in a first-round RT-PCR using the HTBI primer set. One entry per CDR3 protein results from TCRdb running MiXCR on the multiplex PCR reads. This table has about 290,000 distinct CDR3 sequences, roughly an eighth appearing once. Sequenced input: blood. These receptors originate from a woman between 40 and 50 years old with Graves' hyperthyroidism.

This clonotype came up many times. This chain uses TRBV12-3 or TRBV12-4 with TRBJ2-5; D may match TRBD1 or TRBD2 (5 bases each). V lost 3 bases, J lost 2 bases, and 10 bases lay in between. This CDR3 has 14 residues. The CDR3 coding sequence is TGTGCCAGCAGTTTCCCGGGGCGACAAGAGACCCAGTACTTC. Translating it yields CASSFPGRQETQYF.

Ten or more counts support this clonotype. This sequence joins TRBV29-1 and TRBJ2-2; 7 bases match TRBD1. CDR3 size: 12 residues. Germline CDR1 reads SQVTM; CDR2 reads ANQGSEA. J lost 8 bases, V lost 6 bases, and 6 bases had no gene match. For the CDR3, the DNA is TGCAGCGTGGGCACAGGGGCGGGGGAGCTGTTTTTT. It yields the protein CSVGTGAGELFF.

This clonotype turned up a few times. Germline is not matched at one junction end, which may reflect a read error. J is TRBJ2-1 and V is TRBV4-1; 8 nucleotides align to TRBD2. The CDR3 extends over 19 amino acids. The germline gives CDR1 MGHRA, CDR2 YSYEKL. CDR3 sequence reads: CASSHVLLRTSGSYNEQFF. CDR3 sequence (DNA): TGCGCCAGCAGCCATGTGCTTTTGCGTACTAGCGGTTCCTACAATGAGCAATTCTTC.

This clonotype was recorded at least ten times. The chain uses TRBV18 and TRBJ1-6; possibly TRBD1 for D (6 bases). Trimming pared 10 bases from V and 5 bases from J, leaving 12 bases between. Looked up from germline, CDR1 is KGHSH and CDR2 is LQKENI. CDR3 length equals 13 residues. The CDR3 loop reads CATQGSDNSPLHF. The CDR3 DNA sequence: TGTGCCACTCAGGGGTCGGATAATTCACCCCTCCACTTT.

This clonotype was recorded many times. V and J are TRBV5-1 and TRBJ2-7; a weak D match, TRBD2 (6 bases). CDR1 and CDR2 (germline): SGHRS, YFSETQ. This CDR3 spans 14 amino acids. The V end lost 6 bases, the J end lost 2 bases, and 15 bases lay between the germline ends. CDR3 region: CASTLTGGTYEQYF. In DNA, the CDR3 is TGCGCCAGCACCCTCACCGGCGGGACCTACGAGCAGTACTTC.

The sample holds many counts of this clonotype. The rearrangement uses TRBV29-1 and TRBJ2-1, with 12 positions matching TRBD1. The ends lost 7 bases at V and 6 bases at J; junction bases unmatched: 10. CDR3 size: 15 residues. Germline V gene lookup returns CDR1 SQVTM and CDR2 ANQGSEA. CDR3: CSASGTGGFGNEQFF. The CDR3 DNA follows: TGCAGCGCTTCCGGGACAGGGGGCTTTGGCAATGAGCAGTTCTTC.

The V and J genes are TRBV20-1 and TRBJ1-1, with D unresolved. V was clipped by 2 bases and J by 4 bases, with 14 bases between them. This CDR3 is built from 14 residues. The germline V gene has CDR1 DFQATT and CDR2 SNEGSKA (reference sequence). This CDR3 reads CSARQEGSVTEAFF. Written as DNA, the CDR3 is TGCAGTGCTAGACAGGAGGGTTCGGTCACTGAAGCTTTCTTT.

The sample holds many counts of this clonotype. This chain uses TRBV2 with TRBJ2-7, with D perhaps TRBD1 or TRBD2 (5 bases each). From germline, CDR1 is SNHLY and CDR2 FYNNEI. Trimming took off 0 bases at V and 7 bases at J, with 10 bases between the two ends. CDR3 length equals 13 residues. The CDR3 here is CASSEAGAGEQYF. The CDR3 nucleotides read TGTGCCAGCAGTGAAGCAGGGGCGGGTGAGCAGTACTTC.

There are a few counts of this clonotype. The rearrangement links TRBV10-3 to TRBJ2-7; 8 nucleotides agree with TRBD2. This CDR3 has 14 residues. Looked up from germline, CDR1 is ENHRY and CDR2 is SYGVKD. V lost 2 bases, J lost 6 bases, and 6 bases stayed unmatched. The CDR3 nucleotides are TGTGCCATCAGTGAGCCGCGGACTAGCAGCGAGCAGTACTTC. It specifies CAISEPRTSSEQYF.

This clonotype has more than one count but fewer than ten. This sequence joins TRBV20-1 and TRBJ1-2; D unclear. V lost 0 bases, J lost 4 bases, and 15 bases lay in between. This CDR3 region has 15 residues. The germline V gene has CDR1 DFQATT and CDR2 SNEGSKA (reference sequence). Here the CDR3 DNA reads TGCAGTGCTAGAGACCCACGTGCTTTCCTCTATGGCTACACCTTC. Its translation: CSARDPRAFLYGYTF.

This clonotype was counted at least ten times. The chain uses TRBV7-2 and TRBJ1-4; D is perhaps TRBD1 (6 bases). Trimming left V 5 bases short and J 5 bases short, with 12 bases between. Germline V lookup: CDR1 SGHTA, CDR2 FQGNSA. The CDR3 runs to 14 residues. CDR3 amino acids: CASSARQGNEKLFF. The CDR3 DNA reads as TGTGCCAGCAGCGCCAGGCAGGGGAATGAAAAACTGTTTTTT.

V is TRBV3-1 and J is TRBJ1-4, with a possible D match to TRBD1 (5 bases). This CDR3 contains 16 residues. V lost 3 bases, J lost 8 bases, and 19 bases lay in between. CDR1 and CDR2 from the germline V gene are LGHDT and YNNKEL (reference sequence). The CDR3: CASSQSPGMRGEKLFF. The CDR3 region has the DNA TGTGCCAGCAGCCAGAGCCCAGGGATGAGAGGGGAAAAACTGTTTTTT.

This clonotype came up many times. The chain employs TRBV5-8 and TRBJ2-1; maybe TRBD1 (5 bases). The CDR3 spans 15 residues. CDR1 is SGHTS and CDR2 is YDEGEE in the germline V gene. Deletions cut 0 bases from V and 8 bases from J, with 15 bases between. DNA of the CDR3: TGTGCCAGCAGCTTGGTCGCTTGGGGCCTCCATGAGCAGTTCTTC. Translated: CASSLVAWGLHEQFF.